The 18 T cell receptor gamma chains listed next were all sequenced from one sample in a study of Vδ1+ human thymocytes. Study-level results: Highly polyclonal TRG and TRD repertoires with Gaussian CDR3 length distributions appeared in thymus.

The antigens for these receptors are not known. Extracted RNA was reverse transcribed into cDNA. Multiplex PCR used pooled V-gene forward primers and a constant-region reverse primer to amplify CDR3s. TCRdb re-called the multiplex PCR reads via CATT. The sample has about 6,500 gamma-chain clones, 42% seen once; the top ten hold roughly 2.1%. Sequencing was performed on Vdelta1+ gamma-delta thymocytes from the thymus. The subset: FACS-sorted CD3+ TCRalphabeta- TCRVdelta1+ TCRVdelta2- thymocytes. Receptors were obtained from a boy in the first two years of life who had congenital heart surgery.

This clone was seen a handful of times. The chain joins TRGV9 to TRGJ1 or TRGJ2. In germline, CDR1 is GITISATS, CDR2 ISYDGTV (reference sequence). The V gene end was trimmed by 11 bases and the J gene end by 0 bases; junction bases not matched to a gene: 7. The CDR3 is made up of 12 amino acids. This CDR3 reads CASTSNYYKKLF. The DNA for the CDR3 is TGTGCCTCTACCTCGAATTATTATAAGAAACTCTTT.

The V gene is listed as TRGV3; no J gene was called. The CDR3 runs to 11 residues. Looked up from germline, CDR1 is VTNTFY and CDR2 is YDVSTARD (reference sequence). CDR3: CATWDRLKKLF. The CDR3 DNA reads TGTGCCACCTGGGACAGACTTAAGAAACTCTTC.

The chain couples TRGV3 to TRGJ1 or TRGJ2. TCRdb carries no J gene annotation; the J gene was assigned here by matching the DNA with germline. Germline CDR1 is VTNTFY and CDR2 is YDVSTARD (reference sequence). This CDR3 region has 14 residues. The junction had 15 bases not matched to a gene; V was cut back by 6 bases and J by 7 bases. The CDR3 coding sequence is TGTGCCACCTGGCGTACGGGGTTGGGGTATAAGAAACTCTTT. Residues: CATWRTGLGYKKLF.

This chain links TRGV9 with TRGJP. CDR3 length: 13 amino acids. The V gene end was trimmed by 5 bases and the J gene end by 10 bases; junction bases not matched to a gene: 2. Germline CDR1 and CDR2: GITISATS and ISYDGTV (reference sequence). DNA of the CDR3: TGTGCCTTGTGGGCCTTGGGCAAAAAAATCAAGGTATTT. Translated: CALWALGKKIKVF.

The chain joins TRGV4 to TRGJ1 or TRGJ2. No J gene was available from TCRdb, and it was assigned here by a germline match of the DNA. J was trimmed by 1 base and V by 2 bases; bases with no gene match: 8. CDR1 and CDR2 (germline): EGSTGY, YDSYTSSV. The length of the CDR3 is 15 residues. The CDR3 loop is CATWDEPINYYKKLF. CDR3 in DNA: TGTGCCACCTGGGATGAGCCAATAAATTATTATAAGAAACTCTTT.

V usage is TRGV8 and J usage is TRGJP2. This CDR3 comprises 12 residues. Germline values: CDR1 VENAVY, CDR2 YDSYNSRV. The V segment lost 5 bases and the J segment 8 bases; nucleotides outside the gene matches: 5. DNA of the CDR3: TGTGCCACCTGGGTGTCCGATTGGATCAAGACGTTT. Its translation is CATWVSDWIKTF.

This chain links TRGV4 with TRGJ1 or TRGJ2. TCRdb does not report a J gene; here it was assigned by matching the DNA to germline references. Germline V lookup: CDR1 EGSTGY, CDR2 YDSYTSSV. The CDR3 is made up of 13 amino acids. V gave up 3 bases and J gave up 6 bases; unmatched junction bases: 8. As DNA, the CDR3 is TGTGCCACCTGGGATACCTTTTGTTATAAGAAACTCTTT. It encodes CATWDTFCYKKLF.

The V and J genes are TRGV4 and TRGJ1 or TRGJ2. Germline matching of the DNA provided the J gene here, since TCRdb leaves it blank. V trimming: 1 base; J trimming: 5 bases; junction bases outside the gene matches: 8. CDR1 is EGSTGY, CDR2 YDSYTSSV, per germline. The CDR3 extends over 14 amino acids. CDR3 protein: CATWDGGVHYKKLF. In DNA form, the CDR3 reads TGTGCCACCTGGGATGGAGGAGTTCATTATAAGAAACTCTTT.

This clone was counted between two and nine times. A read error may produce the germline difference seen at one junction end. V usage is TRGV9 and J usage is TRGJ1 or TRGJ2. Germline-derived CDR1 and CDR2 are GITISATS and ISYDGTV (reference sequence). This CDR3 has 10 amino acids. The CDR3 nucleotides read TGTGCCGTGTGGGAGACTAAGAAACTCTTT. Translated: CAVWETKKLF.

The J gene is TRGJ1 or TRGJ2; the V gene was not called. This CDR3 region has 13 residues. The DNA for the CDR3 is TGTGCCACCTGGGCCGGGGATTATTATAAGAAACTCTTT. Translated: CATWAGDYYKKLF.

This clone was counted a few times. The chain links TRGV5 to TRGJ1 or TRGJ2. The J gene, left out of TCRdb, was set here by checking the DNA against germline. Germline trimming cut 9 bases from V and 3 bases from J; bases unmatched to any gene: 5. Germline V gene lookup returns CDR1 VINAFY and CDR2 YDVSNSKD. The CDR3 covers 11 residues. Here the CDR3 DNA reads TGTGCCACCCCTCTTTATTATAAGAAACTCTTT. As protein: CATPLYYKKLF.

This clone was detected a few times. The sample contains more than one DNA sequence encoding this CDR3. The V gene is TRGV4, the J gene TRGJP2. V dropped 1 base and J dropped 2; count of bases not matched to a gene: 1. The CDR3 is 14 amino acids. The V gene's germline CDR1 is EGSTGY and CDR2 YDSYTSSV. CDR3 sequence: CATWDGSSDWIKTF. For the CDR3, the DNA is TGTGCCACCTGGGATGGCAGTAGTGATTGGATCAAGACGTTT.

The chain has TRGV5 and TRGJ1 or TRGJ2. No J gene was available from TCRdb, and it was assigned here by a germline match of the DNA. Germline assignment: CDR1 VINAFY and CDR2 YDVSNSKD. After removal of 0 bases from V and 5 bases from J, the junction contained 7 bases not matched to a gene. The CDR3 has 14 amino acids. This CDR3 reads CATWDRRPDYKKLF. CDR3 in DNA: TGTGCCACCTGGGACAGGCGGCCCGATTATAAGAAACTCTTT.

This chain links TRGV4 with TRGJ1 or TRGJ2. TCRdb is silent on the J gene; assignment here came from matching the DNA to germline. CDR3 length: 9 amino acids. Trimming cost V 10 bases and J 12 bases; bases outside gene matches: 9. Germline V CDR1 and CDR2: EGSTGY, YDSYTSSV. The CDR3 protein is CATLRGKLF. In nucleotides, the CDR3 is TGTGCCACTCTAAGGGGGAAACTCTTT.

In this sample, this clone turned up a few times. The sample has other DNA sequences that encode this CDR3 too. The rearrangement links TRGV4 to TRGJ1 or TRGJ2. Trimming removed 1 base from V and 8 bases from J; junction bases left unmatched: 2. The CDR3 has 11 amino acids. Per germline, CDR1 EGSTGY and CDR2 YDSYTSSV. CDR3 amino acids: CATWDGDKKLF. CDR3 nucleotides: TGTGCCACCTGGGATGGTGATAAGAAACTCTTT.

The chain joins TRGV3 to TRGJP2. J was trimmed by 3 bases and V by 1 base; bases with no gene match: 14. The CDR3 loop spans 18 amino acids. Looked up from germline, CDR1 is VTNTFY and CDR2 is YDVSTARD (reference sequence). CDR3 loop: CATWDSPRVVGSDWIKTF. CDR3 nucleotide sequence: TGTGCCACCTGGGACAGTCCCCGGGTCGTTGGTAGTGATTGGATCAAGACGTTT.

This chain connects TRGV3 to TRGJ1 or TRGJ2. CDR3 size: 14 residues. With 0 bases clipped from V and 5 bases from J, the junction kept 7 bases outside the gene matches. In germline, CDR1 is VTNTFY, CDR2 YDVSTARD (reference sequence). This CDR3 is CATWDRIGNYKKLF. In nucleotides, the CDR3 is TGTGCCACCTGGGACAGGATTGGGAATTATAAGAAACTCTTT.

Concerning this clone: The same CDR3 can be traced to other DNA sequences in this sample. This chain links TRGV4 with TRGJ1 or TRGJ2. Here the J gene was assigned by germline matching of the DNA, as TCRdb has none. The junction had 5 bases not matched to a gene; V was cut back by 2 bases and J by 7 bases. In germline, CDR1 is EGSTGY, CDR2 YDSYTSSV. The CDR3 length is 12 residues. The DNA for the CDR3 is TGTGCCACCTGGGATGTGTCATATAAGAAACTCTTT. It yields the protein CATWDVSYKKLF.